This is a list of T cell receptor beta chains from one sample in a study of cytomegalovirus exposure and HLA in healthy donors. Method: immunoSEQ multiplex PCR; TCRdb's copy keeps in-frame clones and lacks some. The table has about 150,000 clones, about 64% seen once. The sample comprised PBMCs. Receptor source: a woman aged 60-70 years in good health and CMV-seropositive. The CDR3 runs from the conserved cysteine through the conserved F or W. The D gene is left open where the match is weak. Clone sizes are given selectively: once, few, many, or a class where the clone is expanded.

size	J	D	V	DNA	CDR3
.	TRBJ2-7	TRBD2	TRBV6-5	TGTGCCAGCAGCCTGGGAGGGTCCTACGAGCAGTACTTC	CASSLGGSYEQYF
few	TRBJ2-2	.	TRBV15	TGTGCCACCAGCAGGGACGGGACGAACACCGGGGAGCTGTTTTTT	CATSRDGTNTGELFF
.	TRBJ2-7	TRBD2	TRBV27	TGTGCCAGCAGTTTAGGGACTAGCGGGAGTTATGAGCAGTACTTC	CASSLGTSGSYEQYF
few	TRBJ2-7	.	TRBV4-3	TGCGCCAGCAGCCCAGCGGACGTCTCCTACGAGCAGTACTTC	CASSPADVSYEQYF
.	TRBJ2-7	.	TRBV27	TGTGCCAGCAGTCTATTTAAGGGACTTCCTTGGGAGCAGTACTTC	CASSLFKGLPWEQYF
.	TRBJ1-5	.	TRBV27	TGTGCCAGCAGTTTCGGGGGTCAGCCCCAGCATTTT	CASSFGGQPQHF
once	TRBJ1-5	.	TRBV28	TGTGCCAGCAGTTTCTTACAGAGAAATCAGCCCCAGCATTTT	CASSFLQRNQPQHF
once	TRBJ2-1	TRBD2	TRBV28	TGTGCCAGCATCCCCCTTTTTGGAGGACTAGCGGGAGGTACGGGAGTTGATGAGCAGTTCTTC	CASIPLFGGLAGGTGVDEQFF
.	TRBJ2-7	.	TRBV6-6	TGTGCCAGCAGCCGGCAAGGGGACATAGGATACGAGCAGTACTTC	CASSRQGDIGYEQYF
.	TRBJ2-6	.	TRBV7-2	TGTGCCAGCAGTCGGCAGGGGGGCTCTGGGGCCAACGTCCTGACTTTC	CASSRQGGSGANVLTF
.	TRBJ1-5	TRBD1	TRBV19	TGTGCCAGTAGTATAGATCTTGGGACAGGTTACTTGCATTTT	CASSIDLGTGYLHF
.	TRBJ1-2	.	TRBV4-3	TGCGCCAGCAGCCAAGATTTTCAGGGGAACTATGGCTACACCTTC	CASSQDFQGNYGYTF
few	TRBJ2-1	.	TRBV11-2	TGTGCCAGCACCTACTCGGGGTCGGGCGAAAATGAGCAGTTCTTC	CASTYSGSGENEQFF
.	TRBJ2-3	TRBD1	TRBV7-2	TGTGCCAGCAGCTTAGAAGGGGGCCCCACAGATACGCAGTATTTT	CASSLEGGPTDTQYF
.	TRBJ1-4	.	TRBV18	TGTGCCAGCTCACCACCAGTTAGGGGGGAAAAACTGTTTTTT	CASSPPVRGEKLFF
once	TRBJ2-5	.	TRBV5-6	TGTGCCAGCAGCTTGGACCGGTCAGCGGGTTGGGAGACCCAGTACTTC	CASSLDRSAGWETQYF
.	TRBJ2-5	TRBD1	TRBV7-3	TGTGCCAGCAGCCGACAGGGCCAAGAGACCCAGTACTTC	CASSRQGQETQYF
.	TRBJ2-5	TRBD2	TRBV10-3	TGTGCCATCAGTGTGGTAGCGGGAAGGCAGACCCAGTACTTC	CAISVVAGRQTQYF
.	TRBJ2-2	.	TRBV2	TGTGCCAGCAGCCAAGGACTACCCGGGGAGCTGTTTTTT	CASSQGLPGELFF
.	TRBJ2-2	TRBD1	TRBV2	TGTGCCAGTTTGACAGGGGGCTTCACCGGGGAGCTGTTTTTT	CASLTGGFTGELFF
.	TRBJ2-1	.	TRBV6-1	TGTGCCAGCAGTAAAGGGGCAACTTACAATGAGCAGTTCTTC	CASSKGATYNEQFF
.	TRBJ2-1	TRBD2	TRBV11-3	TGTGCCAGCAGCTCCGGACTAGCGGGAGGAGCGTACGACAATGAGCAGTTCTTC	CASSSGLAGGAYDNEQFF
few	TRBJ2-7	.	TRBV27	TGTGCCAGCAGCAATTCCCCATTTACAGCTGCCTACGAGCAGTACTTC	CASSNSPFTAAYEQYF
.	TRBJ1-1	.	TRBV30	TGTGCCTGCCACCGGGACACCACTGAAGCTTTCTTT	CACHRDTTEAFF
.	TRBJ2-1	TRBD2	TRBV4-3	TGCGCCAGCAGCCGGGGACTAGCGGGGACGAATGAGCAGTTCTTC	CASSRGLAGTNEQFF
.	TRBJ2-3	TRBD1	TRBV4-1	TGCGCCAGCAGCCAAGGGGACAGGGGGGGGACAGATACGCAGTATTTT	CASSQGDRGGTDTQYF
.	TRBJ2-1	TRBD1	TRBV6-6	TGTGCCAGCAGTTACCCCGGACAGGGGGCGGGTAATGAGCAGTTCTTC	CASSYPGQGAGNEQFF
.	TRBJ2-7	.	TRBV7-2	TGTGCCAGCAGCTTTAACAGGGTCACCTACGAGCAGTACTTC	CASSFNRVTYEQYF